The clone carrying this TCR beta chain has only a few counts. The trim removed 3 bases at V and 6 bases at J, leaving 4 bases unmatched. The CDR3 contains 14 residues. Per the germline V gene, CDR1 is WSHSY and CDR2 is SAAADI. The authors built TCR beta libraries using iRepertoire HTBI primers and Arm-PCR of CDR3 regions. From the multiplex PCR reads, TCRdb called clonotypes with MiXCR, one entry per CDR3 protein. The repertoire has some 250,000 distinct CDR3 sequences, 18% of them found once; the top ten carry around 15%. This specimen belongs to a study of regulatory T cells in long-lasting Graves disease. Time point reported: newly diagnosed GD, antithyroid drugs for less than 3 months. Making the TCR library involved RNA that had been extracted from PBMCs. These same records also appear under a second study, on T cells in Graves' hyperthyroidism and ophthalmopathy.

The chain is built from TRBV10-2 and TRBJ2-2; TRBD2 matches 7 bases. This clonotype was obtained from a woman aged 25-40 years with Graves disease. The sample consisted of peripheral blood mononuclear cells (PBMCs), taken at new diagnosis, from a patient treated with antithyroid drugs. The CDR3 is CASSDPGGSGELFF. Here the CDR3 DNA reads TGCGCCAGCAGTGATCCGGGGGGATCCGGGGAGCTGTTTTTT.